These 10 T cell receptor beta chains were sequenced from one sample in a study of blood T cell repertoires in COVID-19. Using immunoSEQ multiplex PCR, the repertoire was profiled, and TCRdb retains in-frame clones only, with some absent. The sample lists tens of thousands of clones, 70% to 90% occurring once. Sequencing was carried out using peripheral blood. The receptors were gathered from a woman aged 80 or over in a cohort sampled during active or convalescent COVID-19.

The chain recombines TRBV30 with TRBJ1-1; D not certain. This CDR3 region has 13 residues. Trimming shortened V by 1 base and J by 4 bases, and 10 bases separated the two germline ends. Germline V CDR1 and CDR2: GTSNPN, SVGIG (reference sequence). The CDR3 sequence: CAWSGGGPTEAFF. The CDR3 nucleotides are TGTGCCTGGAGTGGTGGAGGGCCCACTGAAGCTTTCTTT.

The chain combines TRBV28 with TRBJ1-4; the match to TRBD1 covers 8 bases. Germline CDR1 and CDR2: MDHEN and SYDVKM. With 2 bases clipped from V and 7 bases from J, the junction kept 9 bases outside the gene matches. The CDR3 has 16 amino acids. The chain's CDR3 is CASSLGGQGSFEKLFF. In nucleotides, the CDR3 is TGTGCCAGCAGTTTAGGTGGACAGGGATCCTTTGAAAAACTGTTTTTT.

J is TRBJ2-7 and V is TRBV10-1; D gene uncertain. The CDR3 is 17 amino acids. The V end lost 1 base, the J end lost 0 bases, and 16 bases lay between the germline ends. Germline assignment: CDR1 WNHNN and CDR2 SYGVQD (reference sequence). The CDR3 DNA sequence: TGCGCCAGCAGTGAGTTGTTAGTCTCTAGGAGCTCCTACGAGCAGTACTTC. Translating gives CASSELLVSRSSYEQYF.

The rearrangement joins TRBV25-1 to TRBJ2-3, with D uncertain. The length of the CDR3 is 12 residues. Germline CDR1 is MGHDK and CDR2 is SYGVNS. V was pared by 4 bases and J by 2 bases, with 4 bases between. The CDR3, as DNA: TGTGCCAGCAGTGCCAACACAGATACGCAGTATTTT. It codes for CASSANTDTQYF.

The chain recombines TRBV25-1 with TRBJ2-3; TRBD1 is a possible D gene (6 bases). CDR1 is MGHDK, CDR2 SYGVNS, per germline. CDR3 size: 13 residues. V was clipped by 6 bases and J by 6 bases, with 13 bases between them. As DNA, the CDR3 is TGTGCCAGCAGCCCCGCAGGGGTGGATACGCAGTATTTT. Amino acid sequence: CASSPAGVDTQYF.

The V gene is TRBV30, the J gene TRBJ2-1, with D possibly TRBD2 on 6 matching bases. CDR3 size: 13 residues. Germline CDR1 is GTSNPN and CDR2 is SVGIG (reference sequence). Trimming took 3 bases from V and 9 from J, leaving 15 bases between them. The CDR3 loop is CAWRPSSVGEQFF. The CDR3 DNA follows: TGTGCCTGGAGACCCTCTAGCGTAGGTGAGCAGTTCTTC.

The V gene is TRBV11-2, the J gene TRBJ2-7; D unclear. The ends were cut back, 5 bases at V and 3 bases at J, with 11 bases in the middle. The CDR3 consists of 13 residues. The germline CDR1 and CDR2 sequences are SGHAT and FQNNGV. For the CDR3, the DNA is TGTGCCAGCAGCCCAATTTCCATCTACGAGCAGTACTTC. Encoded protein: CASSPISIYEQYF.

This clone has a single count. The chain combines TRBV5-1 with TRBJ1-4; D is possibly TRBD1 (6 bases). The germline V and J ends were trimmed by 0 bases and 8 bases, with 11 bases remaining between them. The V gene's germline CDR1 is SGHRS and CDR2 YFSETQ. The CDR3 sequence is 14 residues long. Written as DNA, the CDR3 is TGCGCCAGCAGCTTGGCCAGGGGTGACGAAAAACTGTTTTTT. This sequence encodes CASSLARGDEKLFF.

This clone was seen a few times. The rearrangement joins TRBV3-1 (or the pseudogene TRBV3-2) to TRBJ2-1; 11 bases line up with TRBD2. V dropped 1 base and J dropped 8; count of bases not matched to a gene: 7. This CDR3 spans 16 amino acids. Germline V gives CDR1 LGHDT, CDR2 YNNKEL (reference sequence). Here the CDR3 DNA reads TGTGCCAGCAGCCAAGGCGCACTAGCGGGAGTAGATGAGCAGTTCTTC. This translates into CASSQGALAGVDEQFF.

The gene calls are TRBV3-1 (or the pseudogene TRBV3-2) and TRBJ1-3, with D possibly being TRBD1 (6 bases). The germline CDR1 and CDR2 sequences are LGHDT and YNNKEL (reference sequence). Between the trimmed V and J ends, which lost 5 bases and 0 bases, there was a span of 11 bases. The CDR3 has 15 amino acids. The CDR3 bases are TGTGCCAGCAGCTTGGGACAATACTCTGGAAACACCATATATTTT. Translating it yields CASSLGQYSGNTIYF.